This is a list of T cell receptor beta chains from one sample in a study of T cell changes during pregnancy in multiple sclerosis. TCRdb's table, derived via immunoSEQ multiplex PCR, lists solely in-frame clones and lacks some. This sample has more than 35,000 clones; around 93% occur once, and the top ten carry over 0.4%. The starting material was CD4+ T cells from peripheral blood mononuclear cells, obtained in the third trimester of pregnancy. These receptors all stem from a female donor in good health, enrolled as a control in a pregnancy study. Each CDR3 is given with its conserved first and last residue. Fields, in order: CDR3 DNA, CDR3 protein, V gene, D gene, J gene, clone size. D genes are given only for firm matches. Expanded clones are given a class, and other clones once, few, many or no size at all.

DNA: TGTGCCAGCAGTTTCCAGGCTGGAAACACCATATATTTT; CDR3: CASSFQAGNTIYF; V: TRBV27; D: -; J: TRBJ1-3; size: -
DNA: TGTGCCAGCAGTACCCCTCGGGGCTACACCTTC; CDR3: CASSTPRGYTF; V: TRBV28; D: -; J: TRBJ1-2; size: -
DNA: TGTGCCAGCAGCGGGGGGACAGGGGCAGGGGCCAATGGCTACACCTTC; CDR3: CASSGGTGAGANGYTF; V: TRBV5-5; D: TRBD1; J: TRBJ1-2; size: few
DNA: TGTGCCAGCAGTCCGAGCCGGGACTTTTCCACAGAGCAGTACTTC; CDR3: CASSPSRDFSTEQYF; V: TRBV14; D: -; J: TRBJ2-7; size: -
DNA: TGTGCCTGGAGTGCCCGGGTCTCCTATAATTCACCCCTCCACTTT; CDR3: CAWSARVSYNSPLHF; V: TRBV30; D: -; J: TRBJ1-6; size: -
DNA: TGTGCCAGCAGCTTGCGAGGGGGCCCCGGGAACACTGAAGCTTTCTTT; CDR3: CASSLRGGPGNTEAFF; V: TRBV5-5; D: TRBD1; J: TRBJ1-1; size: -
DNA: TGTGCCAGCAGTTTTTGGGGGCCCGGGGAGCTGTTTTTT; CDR3: CASSFWGPGELFF; V: TRBV27; D: -; J: TRBJ2-2; size: -
DNA: TGTGCCAGCAGTTTATCGTGGACAGCCGGGGAGCTGTTTTTT; CDR3: CASSLSWTAGELFF; V: TRBV27; D: -; J: TRBJ2-2; size: -
DNA: TGTGCCAGCAGTGCGACTGTTCCCCAAGAGACCCAGTACTTC; CDR3: CASSATVPQETQYF; V: TRBV6-6; D: -; J: TRBJ2-5; size: -
DNA: TGTGCCTGGAGTGCGGGGGGCGGGGTGTTTTTT; CDR3: CAWSAGGGVFF; V: TRBV30; D: -; J: TRBJ1-4; size: -
DNA: TGTGCCAGCAGCGTAGACAGGGACGGCTACACCTTC; CDR3: CASSVDRDGYTF; V: TRBV5-5; D: TRBD1; J: TRBJ1-2; size: -
DNA: TGTGCCAGCAGCTCGGGTAGCGAGCAGTACTTC; CDR3: CASSSGSEQYF; V: TRBV7-9; D: -; J: TRBJ2-7; size: -
DNA: TGTGCCATCAGACATCTATTGAAGCGGGACCGCTCGTACGAGCAGTACTTC; CDR3: CAIRHLLKRDRSYEQYF; V: TRBV19; D: TRBD2; J: TRBJ2-7; size: once
DNA: TGCGCCAGCAGCCAAGGATATACCCTCCTATTCGGGACAGGGGAGAATTACACCTTC; CDR3: CASSQGYTLLFGTGENYTF; V: TRBV4-1; D: TRBD1; J: TRBJ1-2; size: -
DNA: TGTGCCAGCAGCGTCGGGACTCGTGATGAGCAGTTCTTC; CDR3: CASSVGTRDEQFF; V: TRBV9; D: -; J: TRBJ2-1; size: -
DNA: TGTGCCAGCAGCTTAGGCGGGAGGAGCACAGATACGCAGTATTTT; CDR3: CASSLGGRSTDTQYF; V: TRBV11-2; D: TRBD2; J: TRBJ2-3; size: -
DNA: TGCGCCAGCAGCTTGGGTGGGCAAGGAGCGGACGGAGGGACTGAAGCTTTCTTT; CDR3: CASSLGGQGADGGTEAFF; V: TRBV5-1; D: -; J: TRBJ1-1; size: -
DNA: TGTGCCAGCAGTACGCTATATGGCTACACCTTC; CDR3: CASSTLYGYTF; V: TRBV28; D: -; J: TRBJ1-2; size: -
DNA: TGTGCCACCAGCAAAGGACTTACCTACACTGAAGCTTTCTTT; CDR3: CATSKGLTYTEAFF; V: TRBV15; D: -; J: TRBJ1-1; size: few
DNA: TGTGCCAGCAGTGCCCCCAGCGGGAGGGCCAGGTCGTTTGGCACAGATACGCAGTATTTT; CDR3: CASSAPSGRARSFGTDTQYF; V: TRBV28; D: TRBD2; J: TRBJ2-3; size: once
DNA: TGTGCCAGCAGTGTCCTGACAGAACGCCAAGAGACCCAGTACTTC; CDR3: CASSVLTERQETQYF; V: TRBV25-1; D: -; J: TRBJ2-5; size: -
DNA: TGTGCCAGCAGCAGAACCGGGACTAGCACCGACACAGATACGCAGTATTTT; CDR3: CASSRTGTSTDTDTQYF; V: TRBV7-9; D: TRBD2; J: TRBJ2-3; size: -
DNA: TGTGCCTGGAATACCTGGGACAGGCCTTACTTC; CDR3: CAWNTWDRPYF; V: TRBV30; D: TRBD1; J: TRBJ2-7; size: -
DNA: TGTGCCAGCAGTGGGGATATACAGGTCTACAATGAGCAGTTCTTC; CDR3: CASSGDIQVYNEQFF; V: TRBV25-1; D: -; J: TRBJ2-1; size: -
DNA: TGTGCCAGTAGTTTCCCGGGACAGGGGAATGAAAAACTGTTTTTT; CDR3: CASSFPGQGNEKLFF; V: TRBV19; D: TRBD1; J: TRBJ1-4; size: -
DNA: TGTGCCAGCAGCTTAGGAGGGATTTTCGTCACTGAAGCTTTCTTT; CDR3: CASSLGGIFVTEAFF; V: TRBV7-9; D: -; J: TRBJ1-1; size: -
DNA: TGTGCCAGCAGCTTGCGGCGCGCAGGGGGTTACTCTGGAAACACCATATATTTT; CDR3: CASSLRRAGGYSGNTIYF; V: TRBV5-6; D: TRBD1; J: TRBJ1-3; size: -
DNA: TGTGCCAGCAGCTTAACCCCGGGACAGGGGGCGAGTGGCTACACCTTC; CDR3: CASSLTPGQGASGYTF; V: TRBV7-9; D: TRBD1; J: TRBJ1-2; size: once
DNA: TGTGCCAGCAGCCAGGTTATCCCAGGGGGAAATTCTGAAGCTTTCTTT; CDR3: CASSQVIPGGNSEAFF; V: TRBV4-2; D: TRBD1; J: TRBJ1-1; size: -